A selection of T cell receptor beta chains follows, all from one sample in a study of blood T cells in healthy people across ages. TCRdb re-derived calls from the 5' RACE reads in MiXCR, one entry per CDR3 protein. The sample lists about 2 million distinct CDR3 sequences, 49% occurring once. Sequencing was performed on blood. All receptors come from a woman in her thirties or forties in good health. Both conserved end residues are part of each CDR3. Each record gives: J gene, clone size, V gene, D gene, CDR3 protein, CDR3 DNA. The D gene is left open where the match is weak. Only part of the rows carry a size: once, few, many, or a class if the clone is expanded.

j_gene: TRBJ1-2
abundance: -
v_gene: TRBV12-3/TRBV12-4
d_gene: -
CDR3aa: CASSRGYEGEGYTF
CDR3nt: TGTGCCAGCAGTCGCGGGTACGAGGGCGAGGGCTACACCTTC

j_gene: TRBJ2-6
abundance: few
v_gene: TRBV9
d_gene: TRBD1
CDR3aa: CASSPKIGDSSGANVLTF
CDR3nt: TGTGCCAGCAGCCCGAAGATCGGGGACAGCTCTGGGGCCAACGTCCTGACTTTC

j_gene: TRBJ1-4
abundance: -
v_gene: TRBV6-2/TRBV6-3
d_gene: TRBD1
CDR3aa: CATADRAGEKLFF
CDR3nt: TGTGCCACCGCGGACAGGGCCGGTGAAAAACTGTTTTTT

j_gene: TRBJ2-5
abundance: once
v_gene: TRBV4-3
d_gene: TRBD2
CDR3aa: CASSQDGGVVETQYF
CDR3nt: TGCGCCAGCAGCCAAGACGGGGGGGTGGTGGAGACCCAGTACTTC

j_gene: TRBJ2-3
abundance: many
v_gene: TRBV10-3
d_gene: -
CDR3aa: CAISESDRSTDTQYF
CDR3nt: TGTGCCATCAGTGAGTCGGACAGAAGCACAGATACGCAGTATTTT

j_gene: TRBJ2-1
abundance: -
v_gene: TRBV28
d_gene: TRBD2
CDR3aa: CASGGGGSGGSYNEQFF
CDR3nt: TGTGCCAGCGGGGGAGGAGGTTCGGGGGGCTCCTACAATGAGCAGTTCTTC

j_gene: TRBJ1-1
abundance: once
v_gene: TRBV15
d_gene: TRBD1
CDR3aa: CATSRADRGTEAFF
CDR3nt: TGTGCCACCAGCAGAGCGGACAGGGGCACTGAAGCTTTCTTT

j_gene: TRBJ2-1
abundance: -
v_gene: TRBV12-3/TRBV12-4
d_gene: TRBD1
CDR3aa: CASSSTPGDRVSNEQFF
CDR3nt: TGTGCCAGCAGTTCCACCCCCGGGGACAGGGTCTCCAATGAGCAGTTCTTC

j_gene: TRBJ2-7
abundance: -
v_gene: TRBV2
d_gene: -
CDR3aa: CVSSDGPWGEQYF
CDR3nt: TGTGTCAGCAGTGATGGGCCGTGGGGAGAGCAGTACTTC

j_gene: TRBJ2-7
abundance: few
v_gene: TRBV15
d_gene: TRBD1
CDR3aa: CATSFRTGSSYEQYF
CDR3nt: TGTGCCACCAGCTTTCGGACAGGAAGCTCCTACGAGCAGTACTTC